Below, 31 T cell receptor beta chains from the same sample are listed, as sequenced in a study of chemoradiotherapy in HPV16-positive cancers. The method was immunoSEQ multiplex PCR; TCRdb's version includes in-frame clones alone and lacks a portion of them. The profile covers 20,000 to 25,000 clones, with 87% appearing a single time and about 2.4% taken by the ten largest. The sample here was blood, taken from a patient who underwent chemoradiotherapy. The receptors were gathered from a human donor with HPV-associated anogenital cancer.

This chain links TRBV7-2 with TRBJ2-6; 8 bases align to TRBD2. CDR1 is SGHTA, CDR2 FQGNSA, per germline. This CDR3 region has 17 residues. V lost 3 bases to trimming and J lost 4 bases; unmatched junction nucleotides: 8. The CDR3 DNA is TGTGCCAGCAGCTTCGGGGGGGCCTCAGTAGGGGCCAACGTCCTGACTTTC. Translation: CASSFGGASVGANVLTF.

The chain uses TRBV19 and TRBJ2-3, with TRBD1 matching 10 bases. CDR1 LNHDA and CDR2 SQIVND come from the germline V gene (reference sequence). The CDR3 extends over 13 amino acids. V lost 3 bases to trimming and J lost 6 bases; unmatched junction nucleotides: 0. The CDR3 reads CASSMDRGDTQYF. The CDR3 DNA reads as TGTGCCAGTAGTATGGACAGGGGGGATACGCAGTATTTT.

J is TRBJ2-7 and V is TRBV28; the match to TRBD2 covers 12 bases. V lost 2 bases, J lost 7 bases, and 6 bases stayed unmatched. The CDR3 runs 15 residues. Germline V gene sequence: CDR1 MDHEN, CDR2 SYDVKM. DNA for the CDR3: TGTGCCAGCAGTTTAGCGACTAGCGGGGGTCAGGAGCAGTACTTC. This translates into CASSLATSGGQEQYF.

The chain's CDR3 is CAISERGTGNGYTF. In nucleotides, the CDR3 is TGTGCCATCAGTGAGCGGGGGACAGGGAATGGCTACACCTTC. V is TRBV10-3 and J is TRBJ1-2; 9 positions match TRBD1. The trim removed 2 bases at V and 6 bases at J, leaving 4 bases unmatched. CDR3 size: 14 residues. From germline, CDR1 is ENHRY and CDR2 SYGVKD.

This rearrangement joins TRBV7-9 to TRBJ2-7; a weak D match, TRBD2 (6 bases). The length of the CDR3 is 11 residues. Germline assignment: CDR1 SEHNR and CDR2 FQNEAQ (reference sequence). The V end was cut by 9 bases, the J end by 3 bases, with 9 bases between. The CDR3 bases are TGTGCCAGTGGGGGACTCTACGAGCAGTACTTC. Protein product: CASGGLYEQYF.

The chain carries TRBV27 and TRBJ2-7; tentatively, D is TRBD1 (6 bases). CDR1 MNHEY and CDR2 SMNVEV come from the germline V gene (reference sequence). V was pared by 3 bases and J by 6 bases, with 15 bases between. This CDR3 is 14 amino acids long. As DNA, the CDR3 is TGTGCCAGCAGTTTCACGACAGGTGCACGCGAGCAGTACTTC. It specifies CASSFTTGAREQYF.

The chain recombines TRBV19 with TRBJ1-2; tentatively, D is TRBD1 (5 bases). This CDR3 comprises 15 residues. The germline gives CDR1 LNHDA, CDR2 SQIVND (reference sequence). V was clipped by 7 bases and J by 0 bases, with 15 bases between them. CDR3: CASTQTGRSNYGYTF. CDR3 DNA: TGTGCCAGTACTCAAACGGGGCGGTCTAACTATGGCTACACCTTC. The full variable domain, its missing parts supplied by reference TRBV19 and TRBJ1-2, is DGGITQSPKYLFRKEGQNVTLSCEQNLNHDAMYWYRQDPGQGLRLIYYSQIVNDFQKGDIAEGYSVSREKKESFPLTVTSAQKNPTAFYLCASTQTGRSNYGYTFGSGTRLTVV.

This sequence joins TRBV5-1 and TRBJ1-1; the D is unclear. Germline V CDR1 and CDR2: SGHRS, YFSETQ. The CDR3 spans 14 residues. The V and J ends lost 4 bases and 2 bases respectively, with 12 bases between them. CDR3 in DNA: TGCGCCAGCAGCCCCTGGGAACATAACACTGAAGCTTTCTTT. Translating it yields CASSPWEHNTEAFF.

The chain carries TRBV4-1 and TRBJ2-5; TRBD2 is a possible D gene (5 bases). V lost 1 base, J lost 5 bases, and 11 bases lay in between. Germline values: CDR1 MGHRA, CDR2 YSYEKL. The CDR3 has 14 residues. The CDR3 DNA sequence: TGCGCCAGCAGCCAAGTTCTAGCCGCTGAGACCCAGTACTTC. Its protein is CASSQVLAAETQYF.

The rearrangement uses TRBV5-6 and TRBJ1-3; 8 nucleotides line up with TRBD1. Germline CDR1 is SGHDT and CDR2 is YYEEEE. This CDR3 has 14 residues. J gave up 7 bases and V 6 bases, and 9 bases lay outside the gene matches. For the CDR3, the DNA is TGTGCCAGCACCTACGGACAGGGATGGAACACCATATATTTT. Its protein is CASTYGQGWNTIYF.

This rearrangement joins TRBV29-1 to TRBJ2-5, with D perhaps TRBD1 (6 bases). TRBJ2-7 explains the end of the DNA better; the J call may be wrong. Germline V gene data show CDR1 as SQVTM and CDR2 as ANQGSEA. The CDR3 has 13 residues. This chain's CDR3 is CSVDRGNTYEQYF. The CDR3 DNA reads TGCAGCGTTGACAGGGGCAACACCTACGAGCAGTACTTC.

The V call is TRBV6-5, the J call TRBJ2-7; D is perhaps TRBD1 (6 bases). The CDR3 is made up of 15 amino acids. Germline V gives CDR1 MNHEY, CDR2 SVGAGI. The V end was cut by 2 bases, the J end by 4 bases, with 15 bases between. The DNA of the CDR3 is TGTGCCAGCAGTTACAGACAGGACCGCCTGTACGAGCAGTACTTC. It encodes CASSYRQDRLYEQYF.

The chain recombines TRBV18 with TRBJ2-7; unclear D gene. Germline V gene sequence: CDR1 KGHSH, CDR2 LQKENI. The germline V and J ends were trimmed by 3 bases and 7 bases, with 13 bases remaining between them. CDR3 length: 13 amino acids. The CDR3 sequence: CASSPLSLGEQYF. CDR3 nucleotide sequence: TGTGCCAGCTCACCGCTATCCTTGGGGGAGCAGTACTTC. Filled out from reference TRBV18 and TRBJ2-7, the complete variable domain reads NAGVMQNPRHLVRRRGQEARLRCSPMKGHSHVYWYRQLPEEGLKFMVYLQKENIIDESGMPKERFSAEFPKEGPSILRIQQVVRGDSAAYFCASSPLSLGEQYFGPGTRLTVT.

This chain links TRBV7-6 with TRBJ1-2; 7 nucleotides match TRBD1. Germline V gene data show CDR1 as SGHVS and CDR2 as FNYEAQ. The CDR3 runs 13 residues. Trimming cost V 5 bases and J 7 bases; bases outside gene matches: 7. The CDR3 coding sequence is TGTGCCAGCAGCGCGCGGGACAGTCTTGGCTACACCTTC. It translates to CASSARDSLGYTF.

The V call is TRBV11-3, the J call TRBJ2-7; D possibly corresponds to TRBD2 (6 bases). The CDR3 has 14 amino acids. Germline V lookup: CDR1 SGHNT, CDR2 YENEEA. Deletions cut 1 base from V and 6 bases from J, with 13 bases between. CDR3 residues: CASSLVGGITEQYF. The CDR3 DNA sequence: TGTGCCAGCAGCTTAGTGGGGGGTATAACCGAGCAGTACTTC.

This chain connects TRBV20-1 to TRBJ1-6; D remains ambiguous. The CDR3 covers 11 residues. Looked up from germline, CDR1 is DFQATT and CDR2 is SNEGSKA (reference sequence). Between the trimmed V and J ends, which lost 0 bases and 15 bases, there was a span of 9 bases. Written as DNA, the CDR3 is TGCAGTGCTAGAGAAGGACGGGTCCTCCACTTT. It yields the protein CSAREGRVLHF.

This clone was found once. The chain employs TRBV7-9 and TRBJ2-2; TRBD1 or TRBD2 may be the D gene (5 bases each). With 1 base removed from V and 7 bases from J, the gap between germline ends came to 13 bases. The CDR3 runs 15 residues. The germline gives CDR1 SEHNR, CDR2 FQNEAQ (reference sequence). The CDR3 nucleotides are TGTGCCAGCAGCTTAGTTGGGGCCAGCGGCGGGGAGCTGTTTTTT. Protein product: CASSLVGASGGELFF.

The CDR3 nucleotides read TGTGCCAGCAGCTTGGAAAGATCGTCTAGCGGGGGGGTCGGCGGGCAGTTCTTC. This codes for CASSLERSSSGGVGGQFF. This chain links TRBV5-8 with TRBJ2-1; 12 bases fit TRBD2. CDR3 length equals 18 residues. CDR1 and CDR2 (germline): SGHTS, YDEGEE. V trimming: 0 bases; J trimming: 12 bases; junction bases outside the gene matches: 16.

CDR3 protein: CASSDGGEETQYF. DNA of the CDR3: TGCGCCAGCAGTGATGGGGGGGAAGAGACCCAGTACTTC. The chain combines TRBV10-1 with TRBJ2-5, with 7 bases aligning to TRBD2. The V gene's germline CDR1 is WNHNN and CDR2 SYGVQD (reference sequence). This CDR3 comprises 13 residues. V shed 3 bases and J 3 bases; nucleotides not matched to a gene: 1.

The CDR3 nucleotides are TGTGCCAGCAGGGAGACCGGGGCCGTGAGGGGCTACACCTTC. The encoded protein is CASRETGAVRGYTF. The chain uses TRBV28 and TRBJ1-2; TRBD1 is a possible D gene (5 bases). CDR3 length: 14 amino acids. V was cut by 6 bases and J by 8 bases, with 19 bases left in between. Germline V gene sequence: CDR1 MDHEN, CDR2 SYDVKM.

The chain has TRBV2 and TRBJ1-1; D gene uncertain. CDR3 size: 15 residues. Germline V gene sequence: CDR1 SNHLY, CDR2 FYNNEI. V was pared by 3 bases and J by 1 base, with 12 bases between. The CDR3 sequence: CASSELRQANTEAFF. The CDR3 nucleotides read TGTGCCAGCAGTGAGCTCCGGCAGGCGAACACTGAAGCTTTCTTT.

V and J are TRBV7-2 and TRBJ1-2, with 9 bases lining up with TRBD1. The CDR3 is 12 residues long. Trimming removed 5 bases from V and 9 bases from J; junction bases left unmatched: 4. Per germline, CDR1 SGHTA and CDR2 FQGNSA. CDR3 loop: CASSPTGGRYTF. As DNA, the CDR3 is TGTGCCAGCAGCCCGACAGGGGGACGCTACACCTTC. The full variable domain, its missing parts supplied by reference TRBV7-2 and TRBJ1-2, is GAGVSQSPSNKVTEKGKDVELRCDPISGHTALYWYRQSLGQGLEFLIYFQGNSAPDKSGLPSDRFSAERTGGSVSTLTIQRTQQEDSAVYLCASSPTGGRYTFGSGTRLTVV.

J is TRBJ1-1 and V is TRBV18; 7 bases agree with TRBD1. The CDR3 is made up of 15 amino acids. Germline values: CDR1 KGHSH, CDR2 LQKENI. The trim removed 3 bases at V and 0 bases at J, leaving 4 bases unmatched. In nucleotides, the CDR3 is TGTGCCAGCTCACCCCTGAGGGGGCTGAACACTGAAGCTTTCTTT. Its translation is CASSPLRGLNTEAFF.

The chain links TRBV6-6 to TRBJ1-3, with 8 bases lining up with TRBD1. V shed 5 bases and J 4 bases; nucleotides not matched to a gene: 7. CDR3 length: 15 amino acids. From germline, CDR1 is MNHNY and CDR2 SVGAGI (reference sequence). As DNA, the CDR3 is TGTGCCAGCAGTCTCACAGGGGGGAGGGGAAACACCATATATTTT. Translation gives CASSLTGGRGNTIYF.

This chain links TRBV20-1 with TRBJ1-2, with D tentatively TRBD1 (6 bases). V was cut by 4 bases and J by 8 bases, with 11 bases left in between. This CDR3 is built from 11 residues. The germline gives CDR1 DFQATT, CDR2 SNEGSKA (reference sequence). CDR3 sequence: CSATPRGGYTF. The DNA for the CDR3 is TGCAGTGCTACCCCTAGGGGGGGCTACACCTTC.

J is TRBJ2-1 and V is TRBV18; D unresolved. Between the trimmed V and J ends, which lost 4 bases and 7 bases, there was a span of 8 bases. The CDR3 covers 12 residues. The germline V gene has CDR1 KGHSH and CDR2 LQKENI. The CDR3, as DNA: TGTGCCAGCTCACTCCTAGAGAATGAGCAGTTCTTC. Amino acid sequence: CASSLLENEQFF.

Written as DNA, the CDR3 is TGCGCCAGCCGAGGCGGGGGTTCCTACAATGAGCAGTTCTTC. It encodes CASRGGGSYNEQFF. This chain joins TRBV10-2 and TRBJ2-1; 7 nucleotides align to TRBD2. Germline V CDR1 and CDR2: WSHSY, SAAADI. This CDR3 spans 14 amino acids. With 8 bases clipped from V and 1 base from J, the junction kept 5 bases outside the gene matches.

This chain connects TRBV19 to TRBJ2-2; 8 bases match TRBD2. The CDR3 sequence is 15 residues long. Germline V gives CDR1 LNHDA, CDR2 SQIVND (reference sequence). The V segment lost 2 bases and the J segment 7 bases; nucleotides outside the gene matches: 6. CDR3 sequence: CASSISGRGFGELFF. The CDR3, as DNA: TGTGCCAGTAGTATAAGCGGGAGAGGGTTCGGGGAGCTGTTTTTT.

V is TRBV10-3 and J is TRBJ1-4, with D hard to call. Germline CDR1 is ENHRY and CDR2 is SYGVKD. The CDR3 extends over 16 amino acids. Trimming cost V 4 bases and J 1 base, with 13 bases left between them. CDR3 protein: CAISVSRGGTNEKLFF. The DNA for the CDR3 is TGTGCCATCAGTGTGTCCCGAGGCGGAACTAATGAAAAACTGTTTTTT.

The gene calls are TRBV21-1 and TRBJ2-4; the tabulated D call, TRBD2, remains unverified against the DNA. TRBV21-1 is listed as a pseudogene. CDR3 size: 20 residues. The CDR3 is CASSRGTSGLAVLAKNIQYF. CDR3 nucleotides: TGTGCCAGCAGCAGAGGGACTAGCGGGCTTGCCGTCCTAGCCAAAAACATTCAGTACTTC.

The rearrangement uses TRBV19 and TRBJ1-1, with TRBD1 matching 7 bases. Germline CDR1 and CDR2: LNHDA and SQIVND (reference sequence). The CDR3 length is 15 residues. Germline trimming cut 3 bases from V and 1 base from J; bases unmatched to any gene: 5. The CDR3 region is CASSISGQANTEAFF. For the CDR3, the DNA is TGTGCCAGTAGTATCAGCGGACAGGCGAACACTGAAGCTTTCTTT.